This T cell receptor (beta chain) was identified during a study of T cells in Graves' hyperthyroidism and ophthalmopathy (dated by TCRdb to between 2018 and 2021). At the level of the whole study: Peripheral blood was sampled at the time of initial diagnosis, prior to any treatment. To identify TCR V-J signatures that set the groups apart, the researchers used a discovery cohort of about a hundred patients, made up of under 50 with Graves' ophthalmopathy and 57 with stable Graves' hyperthyroidism. The paper reports TCR Vbeta CDR3 sequencing of about 140 peripheral blood samples: 40 or so ophthalmopathy, about 75 hyperthyroidism and approximately 17 progressor patients. After sampling, hyperthyroidism patients received methimazole starting at 30 mg daily, and ophthalmopathy patients received high-dose intravenous methylprednisolone. The study also compared thyroid tissue and blood T-cell repertoires from about six Graves' hyperthyroidism patients. Whether ophthalmopathy could be predicted prospectively was tested in an independent validation cohort made up of 18 to 20 hyperthyroidism patients plus 17 patients who later progressed to ophthalmopathy. The 100 discovery patients were divided at random into training and test sets in a 7:3 ratio. The paper as a whole reports these results and caveats: Sample size was not statistically predetermined, and blinding of investigators to group allocation was not performed. Most expanded thyroid clonotypes (frequency above 0.001) were also found in blood, which suggests that blood repertoires may mirror thyroid immune responses. In validation, the model predicted progression to ophthalmopathy with over 60% sensitivity and around 72% specificity, a median of about 6 months before onset. Ophthalmopathy was separated from stable hyperthyroidism by a 13 V-J signature model, with around 90% sensitivity and about 81% specificity obtained in cross-validation and 80%/75% obtained in testing.

Amplification of TCR beta CDR3 regions was carried out from RNA transcripts. The TCR CDR3 was subjected to a first round of RT-PCR using the HTBI primer set and the Qiagen OneStep RT-PCR kit. A second multiplex PCR round built the libraries, followed by size selection and purification. Libraries were sequenced paired-end with 100 bp reads on an Illumina HiSeq2000. Per the source publication's procedure: SOAPnuke was used to process the raw data, throwing out any read that contained adapters or uncalled bases, had a mean Phred below 15, or lacked an exact constant-primer or identifier match. COPE v1.2.5 was used to merge the high-quality paired reads, and each unique nucleotide sequence was defined as a clonotype. MiTCR v1.1 was used to align clonotypes to the IMGT TRBV, TRBD and TRBJ reference segments. Only V-J combinations with frequency above 0.0001, covering about 99% of repertoires, were analysed. The TCS score was defined as F50 (clonal expansion) divided by E x V (chaos), with BLOSUM62-based TCRdist calculated between CDR3 peptides within each V-J. Welch's t-statistics and random forest reduced fewer than 600 V-J features to 10 to 15, which were used in a naive Bayes classifier (R e1071). Clones were called with MiXCR by TCRdb after fastp trimmed the public reads at Q25, and only in-frame beta chains were retained. Each CDR3 protein appears once, grouped with its most common genes and DNA. The authors' filters were not applied to this entry. Across this sample there are about 360,000 distinct CDR3 sequences, with about 13% seen only once. The ten largest clones add up to roughly 9.2% of the sample.

The CDR3 goes from the cysteine to the phenylalanine over 15 residues. Only the CDR3 part of the read is kept: 45 bases, read in frame from the first base. V is shortened by 2 bases, J by 6 bases, and the region joining them spans 14 bases. The CDR1 and CDR2 encoded by the germline V gene (reference sequence) are DFQATT and SNEGSKA. A patient counted as having stable Graves' hyperthyroidism if no progression to ophthalmopathy occurred over 18 months of follow-up. Hyperthyroidism patients were newly diagnosed, with disease duration under 2 months, and aged 18 to 65 years. The study excluded patients with uncontrolled infections, other autoimmune diseases, pregnancy or lactation. Diagnoses were established on the basis of clinical symptoms, serum thyroxine and TRAb, thyroid ultrasound, and orbital computed tomography. PBMCs were separated from 7.5 to 10 ml of fresh peripheral blood using Ficoll-Paque density gradient centrifugation. Trizol reagent was used to extract total RNA, and RNA quality was then checked on an Agilent 2100 Bioanalyzer.

In this sample, this clonotype turned up many times. Which antigen it targets is not known. No base qualities exist here, and no much larger clone lies one base off it. The receptor comes from a woman aged 18-29 years with Graves' hyperthyroidism. The rearrangement joined TRBV20-1 to TRBJ1-6; the D gene is possibly TRBD1, with 6 bases matching. The specimen sequenced was blood. The CDR3 reads as follows: CSARRTVHPNSPLHF. The nucleotides read TGCAGTGCTAGACGGACAGTACACCCTAATTCACCCCTCCACTTT.